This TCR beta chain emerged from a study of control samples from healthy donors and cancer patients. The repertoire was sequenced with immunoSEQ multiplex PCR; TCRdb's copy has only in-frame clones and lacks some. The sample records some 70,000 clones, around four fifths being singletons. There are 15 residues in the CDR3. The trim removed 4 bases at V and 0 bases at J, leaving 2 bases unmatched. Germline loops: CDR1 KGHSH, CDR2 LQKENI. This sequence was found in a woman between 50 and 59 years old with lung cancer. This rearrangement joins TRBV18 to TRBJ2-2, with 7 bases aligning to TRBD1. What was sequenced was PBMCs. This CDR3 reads CASSRQGSNTGELFF. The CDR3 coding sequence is TGTGCCAGCTCACGACAGGGCTCGAACACCGGGGAGCTGTTTTTT.